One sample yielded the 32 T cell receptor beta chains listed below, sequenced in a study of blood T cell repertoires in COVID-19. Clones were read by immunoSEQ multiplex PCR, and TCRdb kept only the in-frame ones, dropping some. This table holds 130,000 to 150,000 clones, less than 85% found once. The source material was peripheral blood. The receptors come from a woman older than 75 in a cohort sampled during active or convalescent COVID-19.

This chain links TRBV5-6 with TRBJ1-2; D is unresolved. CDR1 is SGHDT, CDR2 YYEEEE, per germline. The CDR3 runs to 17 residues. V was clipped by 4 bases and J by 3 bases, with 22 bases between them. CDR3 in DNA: TGTGCCAGCAGCGGGTTGGGTAGCACCGAGTACGACTATGGCTACACCTTC. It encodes CASSGLGSTEYDYGYTF.

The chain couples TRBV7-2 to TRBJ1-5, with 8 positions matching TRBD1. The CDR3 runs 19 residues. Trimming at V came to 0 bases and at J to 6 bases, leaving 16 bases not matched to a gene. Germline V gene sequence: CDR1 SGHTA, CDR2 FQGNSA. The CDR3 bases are TGTGCCAGCAGCTTAGCGCCAACAAGACAGGGGCGGGTGGTTCAGCCCCAGCATTTT. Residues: CASSLAPTRQGRVVQPQHF.

For the CDR3, the DNA is TGTGCCAGTAACAAACCCCGTAGACAGGACTATGGCTACACCTTC. This sequence encodes CASNKPRRQDYGYTF. The chain couples TRBV6-5 to TRBJ1-2, with D perhaps matching TRBD1 (6 bases). Trimming left V 9 bases short and J 3 bases short, with 20 bases between. The CDR3 is 15 residues long. Per germline, CDR1 MNHEY and CDR2 SVGAGI.

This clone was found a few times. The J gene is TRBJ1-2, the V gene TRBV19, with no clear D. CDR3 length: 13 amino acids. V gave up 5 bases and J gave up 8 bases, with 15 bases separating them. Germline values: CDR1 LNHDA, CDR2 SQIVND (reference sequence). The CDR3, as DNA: TGTGCCAGTAGTCTTACGATTTACTCCGGCTACACCTTC. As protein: CASSLTIYSGYTF.

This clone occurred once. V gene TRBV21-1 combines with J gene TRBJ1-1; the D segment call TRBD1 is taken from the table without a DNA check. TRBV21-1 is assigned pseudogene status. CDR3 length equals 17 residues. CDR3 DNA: TGTGCCAGCAGCAAAGCTGGGGACACCAGTAGGTACACTGAAGCTTTCTTT. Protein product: CASSKAGDTSRYTEAFF.

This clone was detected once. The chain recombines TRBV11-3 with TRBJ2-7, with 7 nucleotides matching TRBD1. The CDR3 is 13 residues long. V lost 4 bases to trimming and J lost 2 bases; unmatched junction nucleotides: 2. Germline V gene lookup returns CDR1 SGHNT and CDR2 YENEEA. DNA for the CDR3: TGTGCCAGCAGCTACGGACAGGCCTACGAGCAGTACTTC. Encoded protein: CASSYGQAYEQYF.

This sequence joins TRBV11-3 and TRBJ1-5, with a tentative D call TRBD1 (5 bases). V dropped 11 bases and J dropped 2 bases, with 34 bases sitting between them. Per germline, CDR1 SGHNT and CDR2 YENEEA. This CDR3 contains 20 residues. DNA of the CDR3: TGTGCCTCCAGCGGGCGGGGCGTTAATTTGCAGCTATGGGGCAATCAGCCCCAGCATTTT. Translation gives CASSGRGVNLQLWGNQPQHF.

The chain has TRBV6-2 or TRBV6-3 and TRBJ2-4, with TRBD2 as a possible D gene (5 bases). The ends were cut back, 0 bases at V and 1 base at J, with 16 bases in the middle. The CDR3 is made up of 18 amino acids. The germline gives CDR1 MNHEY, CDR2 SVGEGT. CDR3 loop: CASSYSLGEGWAKNIQYF. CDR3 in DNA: TGTGCCAGCAGTTACTCCCTCGGGGAAGGGTGGGCCAAAAACATTCAGTACTTC.

The DNA for the CDR3 is TGTGCCAGCAGCCAAGGGTCGCGTTGGGGGACAGGGCGGTCCCTAGCTAACTATGGCTACACCTTC. This encodes CASSQGSRWGTGRSLANYGYTF. The V call is TRBV3-1 (or the pseudogene TRBV3-2), the J call TRBJ1-2; TRBD1 matches at 9 bases. Trimming cost V 1 base and J 0 bases; bases outside gene matches: 21. There are 22 residues in the CDR3. Germline V gene data show CDR1 as LGHDT and CDR2 as YNNKEL (reference sequence).

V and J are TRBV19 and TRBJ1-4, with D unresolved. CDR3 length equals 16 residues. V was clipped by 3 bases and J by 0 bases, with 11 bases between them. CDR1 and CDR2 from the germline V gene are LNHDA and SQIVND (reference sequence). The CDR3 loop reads CASSMYATATNEKLFF. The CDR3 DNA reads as TGTGCCAGTAGTATGTATGCAACAGCAACTAATGAAAAACTGTTTTTT.

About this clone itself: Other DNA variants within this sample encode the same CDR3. CDR3 residues: CASTFNVGGFYEQYF. The CDR3, as DNA: TGCGCCAGCACATTTAATGTGGGGGGATTCTATGAGCAGTACTTC. This chain uses TRBV5-1 with TRBJ2-7, with D possibly being TRBD2 (6 bases). V was clipped by 6 bases and J by 7 bases, with 23 bases between them. The CDR3 runs to 15 residues. Germline loops: CDR1 SGHRS, CDR2 YFSETQ.

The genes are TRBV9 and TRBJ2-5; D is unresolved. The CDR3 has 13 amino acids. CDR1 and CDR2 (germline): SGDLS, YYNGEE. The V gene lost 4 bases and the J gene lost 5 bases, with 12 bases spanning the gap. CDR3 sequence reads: CASSPHVRETQYF. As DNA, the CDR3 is TGTGCCAGCAGCCCCCATGTCCGGGAGACCCAGTACTTC.

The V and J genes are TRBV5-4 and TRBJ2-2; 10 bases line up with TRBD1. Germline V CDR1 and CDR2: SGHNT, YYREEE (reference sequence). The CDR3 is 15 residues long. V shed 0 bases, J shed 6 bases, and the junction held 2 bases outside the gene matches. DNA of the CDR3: TGTGCCAGCAGCTTGGCCGGGACAGGGGCCGGGGAGCTGTTTTTT. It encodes CASSLAGTGAGELFF.

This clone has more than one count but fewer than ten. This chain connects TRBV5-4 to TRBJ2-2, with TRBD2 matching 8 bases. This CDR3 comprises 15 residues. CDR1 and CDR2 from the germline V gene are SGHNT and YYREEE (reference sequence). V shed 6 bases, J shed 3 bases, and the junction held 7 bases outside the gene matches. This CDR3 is CASIEGAGDTGELFF. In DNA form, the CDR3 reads TGTGCCAGCATTGAGGGAGCGGGGGACACCGGGGAGCTGTTTTTT.

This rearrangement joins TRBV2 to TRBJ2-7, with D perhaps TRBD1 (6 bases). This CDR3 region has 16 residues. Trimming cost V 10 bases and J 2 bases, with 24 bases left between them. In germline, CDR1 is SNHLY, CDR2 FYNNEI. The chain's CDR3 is CAIGPPGQLLTYEQYV. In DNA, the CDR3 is TGTGCCATCGGACCCCCCGGACAGCTATTAACCTACGAGCAGTACGTC.

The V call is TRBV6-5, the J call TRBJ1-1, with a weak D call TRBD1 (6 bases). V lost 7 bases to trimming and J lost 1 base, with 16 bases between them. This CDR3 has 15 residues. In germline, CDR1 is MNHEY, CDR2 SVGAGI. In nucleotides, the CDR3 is TGTGCCAGCACCGAGAGGGGGGGAGGGAACACTGAAGCTTTCTTT. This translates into CASTERGGGNTEAFF.

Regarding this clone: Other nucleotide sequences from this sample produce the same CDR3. The CDR3 spells CASSFSGGSLGYTF. CDR3 coding DNA: TGTGCCAGCAGCTTTTCAGGAGGTTCTCTGGGCTACACCTTC. V and J are TRBV7-9 and TRBJ1-2, with D uncertain. Per the germline V gene, CDR1 is SEHNR and CDR2 is FQNEAQ (reference sequence). The CDR3 loop spans 14 amino acids. Deletions cut 3 bases from V and 8 bases from J, with 16 bases between.

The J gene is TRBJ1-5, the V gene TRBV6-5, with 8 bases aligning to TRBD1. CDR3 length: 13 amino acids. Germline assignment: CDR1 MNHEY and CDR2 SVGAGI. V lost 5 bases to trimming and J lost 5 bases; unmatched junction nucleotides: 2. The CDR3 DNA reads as TGTGCCAGCAGTACGGACAGGGATCAGCCCCAGCATTTT. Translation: CASSTDRDQPQHF.

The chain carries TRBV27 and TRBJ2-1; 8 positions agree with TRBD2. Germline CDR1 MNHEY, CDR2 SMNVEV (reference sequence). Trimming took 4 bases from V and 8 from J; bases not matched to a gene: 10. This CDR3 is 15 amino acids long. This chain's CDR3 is CASSYVGAGEDEQFF. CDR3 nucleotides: TGTGCCAGCAGTTACGTGGGAGCGGGGGAAGATGAGCAGTTCTTC.

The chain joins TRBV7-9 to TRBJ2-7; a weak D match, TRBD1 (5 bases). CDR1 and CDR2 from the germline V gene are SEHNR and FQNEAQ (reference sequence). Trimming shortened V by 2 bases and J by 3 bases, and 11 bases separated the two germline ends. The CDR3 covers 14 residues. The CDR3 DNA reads TGTGCCAGCAGCTTAAGGGGTAACAGCTACGAGCAGTACTTC. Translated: CASSLRGNSYEQYF.

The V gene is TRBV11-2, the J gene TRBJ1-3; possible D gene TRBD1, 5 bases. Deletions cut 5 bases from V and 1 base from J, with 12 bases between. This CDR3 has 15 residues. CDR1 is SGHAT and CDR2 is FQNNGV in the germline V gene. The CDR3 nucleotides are TGTGCCAGCAGCCGCGACAGAGTTTCTGGAAACACCATATATTTT. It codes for CASSRDRVSGNTIYF.

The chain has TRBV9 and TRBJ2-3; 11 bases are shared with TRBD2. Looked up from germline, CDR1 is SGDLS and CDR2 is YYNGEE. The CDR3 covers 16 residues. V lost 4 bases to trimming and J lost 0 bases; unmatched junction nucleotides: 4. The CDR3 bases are TGTGCCAGCAGCCCCCGACTAGCGGGGAGCACAGATACGCAGTATTTT. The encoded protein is CASSPRLAGSTDTQYF.

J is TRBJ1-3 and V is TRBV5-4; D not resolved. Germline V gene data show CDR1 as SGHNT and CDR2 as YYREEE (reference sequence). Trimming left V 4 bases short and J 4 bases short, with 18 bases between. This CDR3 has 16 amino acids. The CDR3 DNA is TGTGCCAGCAGCGCGGACTCGAGCTCTGTGGGAAACACCATATATTTT. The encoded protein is CASSADSSSVGNTIYF. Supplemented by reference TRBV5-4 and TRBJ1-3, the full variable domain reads ETGVTQSPTHLIKTRGQQVTLRCSSQSGHNTVSWYQQALGQGPQFIFQYYREEENGRGNFPPRFSGLQFPNYSSELNVNALELDDSALYLCASSADSSSVGNTIYFGEGSWLTVV.

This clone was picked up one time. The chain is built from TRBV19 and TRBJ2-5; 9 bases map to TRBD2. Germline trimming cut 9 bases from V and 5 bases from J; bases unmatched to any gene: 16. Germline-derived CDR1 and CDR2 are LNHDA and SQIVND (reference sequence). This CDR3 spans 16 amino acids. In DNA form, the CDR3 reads TGTGCCAGCCGGAAAGCGGGCGGGGGGGCGGCCGAGACCCAGTACTTC. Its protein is CASRKAGGGAAETQYF.

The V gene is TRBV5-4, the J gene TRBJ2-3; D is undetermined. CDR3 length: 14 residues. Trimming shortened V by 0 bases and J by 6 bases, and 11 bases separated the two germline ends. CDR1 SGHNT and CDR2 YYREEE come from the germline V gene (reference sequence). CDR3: CASSLGGRMDTQYF. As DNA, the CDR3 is TGTGCCAGCAGCTTGGGAGGCCGAATGGATACGCAGTATTTT. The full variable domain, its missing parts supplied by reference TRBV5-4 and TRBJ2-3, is ETGVTQSPTHLIKTRGQQVTLRCSSQSGHNTVSWYQQALGQGPQFIFQYYREEENGRGNFPPRFSGLQFPNYSSELNVNALELDDSALYLCASSLGGRMDTQYFGPGTRLTVL.

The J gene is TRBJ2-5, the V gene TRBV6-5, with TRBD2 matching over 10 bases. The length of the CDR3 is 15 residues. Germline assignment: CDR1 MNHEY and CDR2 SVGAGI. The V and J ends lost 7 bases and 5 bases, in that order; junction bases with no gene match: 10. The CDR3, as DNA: TGTGCCAGCAAGGCTAGCGGGGGTCCGGAGGAGACCCAGTACTTC. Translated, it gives CASKASGGPEETQYF.

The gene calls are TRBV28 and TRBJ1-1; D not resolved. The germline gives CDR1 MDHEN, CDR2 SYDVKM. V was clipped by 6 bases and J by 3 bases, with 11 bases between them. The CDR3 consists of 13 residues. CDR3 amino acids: CASRLGSDTEAFF. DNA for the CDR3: TGTGCCAGCAGACTGGGGAGCGACACTGAAGCTTTCTTT.

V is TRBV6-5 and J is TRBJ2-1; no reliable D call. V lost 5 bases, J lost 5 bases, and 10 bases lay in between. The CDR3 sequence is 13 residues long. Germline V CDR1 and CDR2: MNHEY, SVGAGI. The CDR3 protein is CASSRGVNNEQFF. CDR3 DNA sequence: TGTGCCAGCAGTCGCGGAGTAAACAATGAGCAGTTCTTC.

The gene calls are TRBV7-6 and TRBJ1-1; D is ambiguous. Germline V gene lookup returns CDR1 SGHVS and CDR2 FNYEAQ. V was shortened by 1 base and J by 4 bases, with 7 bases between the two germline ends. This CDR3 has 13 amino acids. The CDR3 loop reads CASSLVSVTEAFF. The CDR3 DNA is TGTGCCAGCAGCTTAGTTTCCGTCACTGAAGCTTTCTTT.

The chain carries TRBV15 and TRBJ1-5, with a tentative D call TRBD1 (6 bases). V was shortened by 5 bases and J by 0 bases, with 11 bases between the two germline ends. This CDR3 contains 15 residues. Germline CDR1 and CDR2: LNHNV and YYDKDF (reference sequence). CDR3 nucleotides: TGTGCCACCAGCCGGGCAGGGGCTAGCAATCAGCCCCAGCATTTT. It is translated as CATSRAGASNQPQHF.

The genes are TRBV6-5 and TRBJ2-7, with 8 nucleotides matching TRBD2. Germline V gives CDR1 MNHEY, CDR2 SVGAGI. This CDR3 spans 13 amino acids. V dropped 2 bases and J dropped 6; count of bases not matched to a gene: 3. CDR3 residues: CASSYGTRAEQYF. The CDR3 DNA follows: TGTGCCAGCAGTTACGGGACTAGAGCCGAGCAGTACTTC.

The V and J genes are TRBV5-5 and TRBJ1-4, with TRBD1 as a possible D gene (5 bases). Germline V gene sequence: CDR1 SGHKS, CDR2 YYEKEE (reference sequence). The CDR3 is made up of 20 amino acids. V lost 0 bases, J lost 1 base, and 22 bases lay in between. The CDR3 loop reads CASSLVARAGRAQTNEKLFF. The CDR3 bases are TGTGCCAGCAGCTTGGTAGCCCGGGCCGGCAGGGCGCAAACTAATGAAAAACTGTTTTTT.